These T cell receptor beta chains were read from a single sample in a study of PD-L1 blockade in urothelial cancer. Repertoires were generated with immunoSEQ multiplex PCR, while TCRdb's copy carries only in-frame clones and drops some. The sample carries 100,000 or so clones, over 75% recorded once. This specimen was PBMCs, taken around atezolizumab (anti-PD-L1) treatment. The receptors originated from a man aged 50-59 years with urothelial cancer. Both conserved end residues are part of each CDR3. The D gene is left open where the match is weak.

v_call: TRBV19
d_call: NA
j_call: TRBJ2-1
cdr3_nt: TGTGCCAGTAGAGAGGCGGGCGGCTACAATGAGCAGTTCTTC
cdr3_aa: CASREAGGYNEQFF

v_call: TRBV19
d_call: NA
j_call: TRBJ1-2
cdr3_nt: TGTGCCAGTAGACCAGTGACGCGGGGGGGCCGAGCTAACTATGGCTACACCTTC
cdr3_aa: CASRPVTRGGRANYGYTF

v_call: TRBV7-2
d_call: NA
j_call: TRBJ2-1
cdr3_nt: TGTGCCAGCAGCTCGACTGGCGTCATTGAGCAGTTCTTC
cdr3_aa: CASSSTGVIEQFF

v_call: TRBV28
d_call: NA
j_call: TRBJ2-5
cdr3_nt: TGTGCCAGCAGTTTTATCAGACAGGTGGAGACCCAGTACTTC
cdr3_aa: CASSFIRQVETQYF

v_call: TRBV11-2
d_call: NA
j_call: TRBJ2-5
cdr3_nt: TGTGCCAGCAGCTTAAGCTCTACTAGAGGAGAGACCCAGTACTTC
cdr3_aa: CASSLSSTRGETQYF

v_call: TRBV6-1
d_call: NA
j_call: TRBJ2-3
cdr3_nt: TGTGCCAGCAGTGAATGGAGGATTACAGATACGCAGTATTTT
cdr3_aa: CASSEWRITDTQYF

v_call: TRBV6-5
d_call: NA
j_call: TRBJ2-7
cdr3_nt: TGTGCCAGCAGTTATGACTCCGTATCCGAGCAGTACTTC
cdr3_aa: CASSYDSVSEQYF

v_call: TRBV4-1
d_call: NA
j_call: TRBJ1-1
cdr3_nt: TGCGCCAGCAGCCAAGTCGGAGTTAACACTGAAGCTTTCTTT
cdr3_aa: CASSQVGVNTEAFF

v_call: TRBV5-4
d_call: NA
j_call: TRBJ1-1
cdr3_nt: TGTGCCAGCAGCTTCAGGGGTACTGAAGCTTTCTTT
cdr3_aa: CASSFRGTEAFF

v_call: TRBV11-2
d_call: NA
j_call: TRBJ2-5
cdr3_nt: TGTGCCAGCAGTCTAGGAGAGACCCAGTACTTC
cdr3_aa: CASSLGETQYF

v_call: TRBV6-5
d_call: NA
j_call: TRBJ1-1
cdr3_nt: TGTGCCAGCGGCCCACAGCCCATTGAAGCTTTCTTT
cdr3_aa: CASGPQPIEAFF

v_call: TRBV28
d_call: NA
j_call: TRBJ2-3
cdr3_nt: TGTGCCAGCACTGGAGGCGGGATCCTCACAGATACGCAGTATTTT
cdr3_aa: CASTGGGILTDTQYF

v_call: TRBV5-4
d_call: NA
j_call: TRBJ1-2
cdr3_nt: TGTGCCAGCAGCTTTCAAAGCGGCAGCTTGCCGGGGGGCTACACCTTC
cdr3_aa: CASSFQSGSLPGGYTF

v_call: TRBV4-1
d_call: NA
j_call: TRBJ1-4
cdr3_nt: TGCGCCAGCAGCCAAGTTTATCCTGCAACTAATGAAAAACTGTTTTTT
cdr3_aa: CASSQVYPATNEKLFF

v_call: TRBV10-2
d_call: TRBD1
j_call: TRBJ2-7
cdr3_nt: TGCGCCAGCGGAATGGGGGATGGACAGGGATACGAGCAGTACTTC
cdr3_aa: CASGMGDGQGYEQYF

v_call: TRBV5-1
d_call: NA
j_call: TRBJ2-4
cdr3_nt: TGCGCCAGCAGCTTGGCAGGGGCTTCGGCCAAAAACATTCAGTACTTC
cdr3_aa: CASSLAGASAKNIQYF

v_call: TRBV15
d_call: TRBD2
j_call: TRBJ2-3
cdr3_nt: TGTGCCACCAGCAAGACTAGCGGGTCGGGGGCAGATACGCAGTATTTT
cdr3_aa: CATSKTSGSGADTQYF

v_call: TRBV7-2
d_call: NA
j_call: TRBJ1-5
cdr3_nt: TGTGCCAGCAGCTTATCACAGGTTGGGCGGGGTCAGCCCCAGCATTTT
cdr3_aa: CASSLSQVGRGQPQHF

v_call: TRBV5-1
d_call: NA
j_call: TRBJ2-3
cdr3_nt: TGCGCCAGCAGCTTGGCCGTACAGTATGCGGGAGATACGCAGTATTTT
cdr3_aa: CASSLAVQYAGDTQYF

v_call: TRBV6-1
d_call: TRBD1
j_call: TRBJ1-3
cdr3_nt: TGTGCCAGTCGTGAGACAGGGGGCTTAGCCATATATTTT
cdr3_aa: CASRETGGLAIYF

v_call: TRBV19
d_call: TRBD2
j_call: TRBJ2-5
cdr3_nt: TGTGCCAGTAGTCGGGAGGGTGCGGACCAGTACTTC
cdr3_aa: CASSREGADQYF

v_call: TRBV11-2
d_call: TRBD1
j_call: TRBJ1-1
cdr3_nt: TGTGCCAGCAGCTTAGTAGGGACAGGGGCTGCTGAAGCTTTCTTT
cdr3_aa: CASSLVGTGAAEAFF

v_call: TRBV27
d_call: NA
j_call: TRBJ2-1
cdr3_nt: TGTGCCAGCAATGGCGGTTTCTACAATGAGCAGTTCTTC
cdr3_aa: CASNGGFYNEQFF

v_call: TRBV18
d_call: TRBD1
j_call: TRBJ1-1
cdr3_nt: TGTGCCAGCTCACCCTACGGGACAGGGGGGAGTAACACTGAAGCTTTCTTT
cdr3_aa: CASSPYGTGGSNTEAFF